This TCR beta chain is from a study of cytomegalovirus exposure and HLA in healthy donors. Study-wide background: HLA-typed donors were the source of tens of millions of unique TCRs held in an early data release. Overall study findings and caveats: The productive fraction for most TCR beta V segments was about 90% or about 30% in an earlier analysis.

This CDR3 is 16 amino acids long. The ends were cut back, 2 bases at V and 0 bases at J, with 13 bases in the middle. Germline CDR1 is SGHAT and CDR2 is FQNNGV. Points on this clone: Its target is not known.

PCR amplification relied on 60 Vbeta primers (plus 13 Jbeta primers). TCRdb's copy holds only in-frame clones and misses some; the assay was immunoSEQ multiplex PCR. The sample records 180,000 or so clones, 77% being singletons. This sequence originates from a man younger than 35 in good health and CMV-seronegative. The source material was PBMCs. The chain links TRBV11-2 to TRBJ1-1; a possible D gene is TRBD1 (6 bases). The CDR3 bases are TGTGCCAGCAGCTTATTTAGGGGGAGCATGAACACTGAAGCTTTCTTT. Protein product: CASSLFRGSMNTEAFF.